This T cell receptor beta chain was found in a study of human T cells and chemical hapten exposure listed by TCRdb under 2021. Context from the whole study: For sensitization, 2% DPC in acetone was applied to a 2 cm by 2 cm area of upper inner arm skin. Libraries were combined into a pool for sequencing, and differences in TCR yield between samples came mainly from small differences in library volumes within the pool. The mostly female patient cohort included alopecia areata with under or over 50% scalp involvement, alopecia totalis and alopecia universalis. About 27 alopecia patients gave blood for TCR sequencing at one to four time points (pre-sensitization, 2, 6 and 24 weeks). Blood samples were taken from patients before sensitization (week 0) and at 2, 6 and about 24 weeks after DPC sensitization. Throughout the roughly 23-week study period, patients were also given weekly therapeutic DPC doses on the scalp. Patch testing was performed on the upper back with Finn chambers containing 0.01% DPC, and the patch tests were scored after 6 days according to International Contact Dermatitis Research Group standards. Peripheral blood TCR repertoire changes were tracked in vivo in alopecia patients during primary and secondary sensitization to the hapten diphenylcyclopropenone (DPC).

Overall study results and their limits: Patch test score correlated positively with the number of PT1 expanded TCRs, reaching significance at thresholds 8, 16 and 32 but not at 4. The number of TCRs above 1 in 1000 frequency did not change with DPC sensitization; there was no evidence of global repertoire structure alterations. After repeated subsampling, changes were observed in the strength of the expansion versus patch-test correlation and in the threshold at which the correlation became significant. Alopecia, a presumed autoimmune disease, was present in all patients, so the immune response of the patients might differ from that of healthy individuals. Compared with pre-sensitization or healthy control sets, expanded TCRs formed significantly more large CDR3 similarity clusters, which is consistent with antigen-driven responses.

The library was built by means of RACE. Sequencer: NextSeq 500. During library preparation, unique molecular identifiers were attached to individual cDNA molecules so that TCRs could be counted in a quantitative, reproducible way. Both TCR alpha and TCR beta chains were sequenced from each blood RNA sample. The authors' analysis ran thus. A median of roughly 98,000 TCRs per sample was observed, with a range of about 20,000 to 690,600. The Decombinator software suite was used to annotate V, J and CDR3 in the TCR reads. To make PS versus PT1 abundance plots, every sample was subsampled to the same number of TCRs (28,000). Expanded TCRs were defined as absent before sensitization and observed at least eight times at the 2-week time point. TCRdb took the public reads, trimmed them with fastp at Q25, ran MiXCR for clone calling and kept in-frame beta chains. Rows merge per CDR3 protein into single entries with the most common DNA and genes. TCRdb, not the original authors, processed these V and J calls. This sample holds approximately 74,000 distinct CDR3 sequences; approximately 35% were observed only once. The ten largest clones represent around 8.9% of the sample.

Reading the label with the study, this specimen's time point is: patch test 1, 2 weeks after DPC sensitization. The sample's treatment or condition label, in plain terms: therapeutic diphenylcyclopropenone sensitization with weekly scalp DPC. Blood at each patch-test visit was drawn before the patch test was applied. Patients were eligible if aged 18 to 70, diagnosed with alopecia and judged suitable for DPC therapy, and pregnant patients were excluded. Total RNA was extracted from unfractionated whole blood collected in Tempus Blood RNA tubes. The germline V gene gives CDR1 as MNHNS and CDR2 as SASEGT. The CDR3 sequence holds 18 residues, the cysteine and phenylalanine included. The read is trimmed to its CDR3 DNA, 54 bases read in frame from base 1. Relative to germline, V is missing 5 bases and J is missing 1 base, with 12 bases of the junction outside any gene match. This clonotype has more than one count but fewer than ten. There is no known antigen for this receptor. Per-nucleotide qualities are absent, and no much larger clonotype sits a single base away.

The receptor was isolated from a man aged 35 to 55 with alopecia areata. Some clones in this sample may be carry-over from other donors' samples. Specimen: whole blood, collected in connection with sensitization to the hapten diphenylcyclopropenone (DPC). The chain was built from TRBV6-1 and TRBJ2-4; the central 9 bases match TRBD1. The CDR3: CASSTTGGGYGAKNIQYF. The nucleotide sequence reads as follows: TGTGCCAGCAGTACGACAGGGGGGGGGTACGGGGCCAAAAACATTCAGTACTTC.